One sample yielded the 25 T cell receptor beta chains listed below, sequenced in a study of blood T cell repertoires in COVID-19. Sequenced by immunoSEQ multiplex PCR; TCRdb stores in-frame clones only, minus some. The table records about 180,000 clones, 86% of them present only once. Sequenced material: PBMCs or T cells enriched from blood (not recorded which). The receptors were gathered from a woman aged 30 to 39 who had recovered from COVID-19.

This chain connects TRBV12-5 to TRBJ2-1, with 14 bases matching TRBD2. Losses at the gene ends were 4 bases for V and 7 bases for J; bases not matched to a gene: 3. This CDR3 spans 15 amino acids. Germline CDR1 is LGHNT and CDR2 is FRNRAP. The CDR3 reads CASGWGTSGRNEQFF. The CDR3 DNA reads TGTGCTAGTGGTTGGGGGACTAGCGGGAGAAATGAGCAGTTCTTC.

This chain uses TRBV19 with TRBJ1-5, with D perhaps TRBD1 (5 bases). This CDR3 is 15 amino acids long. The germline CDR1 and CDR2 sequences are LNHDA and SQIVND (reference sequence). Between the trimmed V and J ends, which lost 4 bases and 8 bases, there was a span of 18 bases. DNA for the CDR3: TGTGCCAGTAGTACATATACCGCTTCGACAGAGCCCCAGCATTTT. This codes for CASSTYTASTEPQHF.

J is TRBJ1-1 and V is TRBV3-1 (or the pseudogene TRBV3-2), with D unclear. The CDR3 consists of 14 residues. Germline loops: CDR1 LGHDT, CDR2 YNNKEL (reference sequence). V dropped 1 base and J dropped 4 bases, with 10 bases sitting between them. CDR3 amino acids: CASSQVRVATEAFF. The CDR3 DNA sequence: TGTGCCAGCAGCCAAGTACGGGTCGCCACTGAAGCTTTCTTT.

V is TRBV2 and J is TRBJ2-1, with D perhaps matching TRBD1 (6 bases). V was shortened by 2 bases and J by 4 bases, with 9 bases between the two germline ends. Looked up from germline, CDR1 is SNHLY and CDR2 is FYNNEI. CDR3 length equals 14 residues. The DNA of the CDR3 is TGTGCCAGCAGTGAAACAGGGCAGTACAATGAGCAGTTCTTC. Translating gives CASSETGQYNEQFF.

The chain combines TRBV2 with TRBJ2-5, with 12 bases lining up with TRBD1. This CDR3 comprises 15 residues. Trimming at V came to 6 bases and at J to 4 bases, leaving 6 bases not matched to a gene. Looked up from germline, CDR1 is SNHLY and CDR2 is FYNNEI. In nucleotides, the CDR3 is TGTGCCAGCAGCCCCGGGACAGGGGGCGCAGAGACCCAGTACTTC. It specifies CASSPGTGGAETQYF. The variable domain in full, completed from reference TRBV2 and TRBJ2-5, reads EPEVTQTPSHQVTQMGQEVILRCVPISNHLYFYWYRQILGQKVEFLVSFYNNEISEKSEIFDDQFSVERPDGSNFTLKIRSTKLEDSAMYFCASSPGTGGAETQYFGPGTRLLVL.

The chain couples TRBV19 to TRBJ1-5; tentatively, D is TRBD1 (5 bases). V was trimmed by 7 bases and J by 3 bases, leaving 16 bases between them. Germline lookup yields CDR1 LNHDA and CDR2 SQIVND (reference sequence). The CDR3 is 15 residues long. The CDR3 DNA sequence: TGTGCCAGTACTCCTCAGGGAGGGCTCAATCAGCCCCAGCATTTT. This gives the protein CASTPQGGLNQPQHF.

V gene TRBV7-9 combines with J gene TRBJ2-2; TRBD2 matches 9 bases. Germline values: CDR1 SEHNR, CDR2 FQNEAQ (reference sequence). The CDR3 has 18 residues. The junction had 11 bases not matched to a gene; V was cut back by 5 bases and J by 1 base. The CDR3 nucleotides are TGTGCCAGCAGCCTGGACGTCTCTAGCGGGATGAACACCGGGGAGCTGTTTTTT. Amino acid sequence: CASSLDVSSGMNTGELFF. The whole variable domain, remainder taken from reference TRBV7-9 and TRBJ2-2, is DTGVSQNPRHKITKRGQNVTFRCDPISEHNRLYWYRQTLGQGPEFLTYFQNEAQLEKSRLLSDRFSAERPKGSFSTLEIQRTEQGDSAMYLCASSLDVSSGMNTGELFFGEGSRLTVL.

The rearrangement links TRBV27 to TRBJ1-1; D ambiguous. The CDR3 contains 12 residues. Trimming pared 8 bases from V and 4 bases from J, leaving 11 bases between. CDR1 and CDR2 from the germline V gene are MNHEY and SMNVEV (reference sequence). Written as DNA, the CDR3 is TGTGCCAGCCGGGAGGTTGGCACTGAAGCTTTCTTT. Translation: CASREVGTEAFF.

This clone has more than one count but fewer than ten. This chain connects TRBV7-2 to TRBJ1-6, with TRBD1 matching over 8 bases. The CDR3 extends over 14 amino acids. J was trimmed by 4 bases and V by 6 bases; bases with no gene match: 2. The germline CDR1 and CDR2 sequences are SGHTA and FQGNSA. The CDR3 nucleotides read TGTGCCAGCAGAGGACAGGGATATAATTCACCCCTCCACTTT. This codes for CASRGQGYNSPLHF.

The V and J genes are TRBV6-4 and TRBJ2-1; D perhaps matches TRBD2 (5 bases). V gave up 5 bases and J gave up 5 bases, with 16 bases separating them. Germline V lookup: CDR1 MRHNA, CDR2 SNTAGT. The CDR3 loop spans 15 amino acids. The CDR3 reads CASSSFGVPHNEQFF. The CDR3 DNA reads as TGTGCCAGCAGTTCTTTCGGGGTCCCTCACAATGAGCAGTTCTTC.

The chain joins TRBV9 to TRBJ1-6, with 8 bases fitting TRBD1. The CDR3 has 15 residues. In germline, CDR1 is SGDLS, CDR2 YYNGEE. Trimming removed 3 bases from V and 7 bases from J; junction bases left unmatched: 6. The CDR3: CASSDGQGSNSPLHF. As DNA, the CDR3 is TGTGCCAGCAGCGATGGACAGGGAAGCAATTCACCCCTCCACTTT.

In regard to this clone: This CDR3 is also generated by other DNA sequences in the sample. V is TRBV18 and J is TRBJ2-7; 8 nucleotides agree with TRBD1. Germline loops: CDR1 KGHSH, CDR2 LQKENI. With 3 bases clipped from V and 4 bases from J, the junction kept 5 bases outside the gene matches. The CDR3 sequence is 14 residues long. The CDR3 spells CASSPRQGTYEQYF. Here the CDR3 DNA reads TGTGCCAGCTCACCGCGACAGGGGACGTACGAGCAGTACTTC. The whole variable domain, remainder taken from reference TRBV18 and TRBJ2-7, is NAGVMQNPRHLVRRRGQEARLRCSPMKGHSHVYWYRQLPEEGLKFMVYLQKENIIDESGMPKERFSAEFPKEGPSILRIQQVVRGDSAAYFCASSPRQGTYEQYFGPGTRLTVT.

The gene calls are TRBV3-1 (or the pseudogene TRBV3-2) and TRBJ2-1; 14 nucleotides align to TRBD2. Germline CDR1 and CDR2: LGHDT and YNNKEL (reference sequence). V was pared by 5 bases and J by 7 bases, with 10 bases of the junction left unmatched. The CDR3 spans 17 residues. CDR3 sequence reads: CASSLWTSGGSGNEQFF. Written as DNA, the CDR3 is TGTGCCAGCAGCTTATGGACTAGCGGGGGGAGTGGAAATGAGCAGTTCTTC.

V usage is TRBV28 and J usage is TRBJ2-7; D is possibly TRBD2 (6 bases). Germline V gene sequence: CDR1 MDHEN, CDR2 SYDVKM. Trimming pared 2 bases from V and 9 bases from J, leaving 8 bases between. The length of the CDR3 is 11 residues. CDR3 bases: TGTGCCAGCAGTTTAGGGAGGTGGCAGTACTTC. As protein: CASSLGRWQYF.

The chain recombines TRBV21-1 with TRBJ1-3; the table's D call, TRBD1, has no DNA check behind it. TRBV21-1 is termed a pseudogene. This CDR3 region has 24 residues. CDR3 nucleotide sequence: TGTGCCAGCAGCAAAAGTCCCCCCGGGTCGTATGACCGACAGGGCCGCTTCTCTGGAAACACCATATATTTT. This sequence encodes CASSKSPPGSYDRQGRFSGNTIYF.

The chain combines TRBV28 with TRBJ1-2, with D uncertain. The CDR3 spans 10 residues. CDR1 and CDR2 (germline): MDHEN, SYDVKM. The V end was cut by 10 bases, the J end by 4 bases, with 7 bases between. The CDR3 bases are TGTGCCACCGAGCTCTATGGCTACACCTTC. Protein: CATELYGYTF.

The CDR3 DNA reads as TGTGCCAGCAGGGCGGACAGGGGCACTAATGAAAAACTGTTTTTT. Its translation is CASRADRGTNEKLFF. V gene TRBV2 combines with J gene TRBJ1-4; 9 bases fit TRBD1. CDR1 and CDR2 (germline): SNHLY, FYNNEI. Trimming took 6 bases from V and 2 from J; bases not matched to a gene: 4. This CDR3 region has 15 residues.

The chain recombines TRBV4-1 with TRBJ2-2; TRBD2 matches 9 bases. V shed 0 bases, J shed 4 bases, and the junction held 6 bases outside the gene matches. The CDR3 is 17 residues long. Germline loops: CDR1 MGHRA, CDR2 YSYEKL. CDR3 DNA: TGCGCCAGCAGCCAAGATCCAAGCGGGAGGATCACCGGGGAGCTGTTTTTT. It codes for CASSQDPSGRITGELFF.

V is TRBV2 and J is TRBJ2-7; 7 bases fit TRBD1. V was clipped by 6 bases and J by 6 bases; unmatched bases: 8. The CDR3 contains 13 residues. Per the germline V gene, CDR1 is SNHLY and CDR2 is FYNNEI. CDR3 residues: CASSPEAGGEQYF. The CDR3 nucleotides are TGTGCCAGCAGCCCTGAAGCAGGGGGCGAGCAGTACTTC.

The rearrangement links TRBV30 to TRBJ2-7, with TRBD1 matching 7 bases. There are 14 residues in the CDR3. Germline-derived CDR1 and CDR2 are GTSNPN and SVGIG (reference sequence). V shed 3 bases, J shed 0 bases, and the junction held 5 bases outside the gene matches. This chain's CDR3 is CAWSEAGGSYEQYF. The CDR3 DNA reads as TGTGCCTGGAGCGAGGCAGGGGGCTCCTACGAGCAGTACTTC.

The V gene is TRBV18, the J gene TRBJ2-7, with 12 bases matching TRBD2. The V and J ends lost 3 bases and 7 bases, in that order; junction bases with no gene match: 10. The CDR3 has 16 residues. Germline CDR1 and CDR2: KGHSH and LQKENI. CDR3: CASSPATLAGGWEQYF. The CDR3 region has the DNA TGTGCCAGCTCACCGGCGACCCTAGCGGGAGGGTGGGAGCAGTACTTC.

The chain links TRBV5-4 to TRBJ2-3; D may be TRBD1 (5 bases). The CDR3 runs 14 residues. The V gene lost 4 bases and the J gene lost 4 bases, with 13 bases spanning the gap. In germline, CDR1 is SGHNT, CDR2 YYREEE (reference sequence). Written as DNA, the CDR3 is TGTGCCAGCAGCCGAAGCCAGGGATCAGATACGCAGTATTTT. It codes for CASSRSQGSDTQYF.

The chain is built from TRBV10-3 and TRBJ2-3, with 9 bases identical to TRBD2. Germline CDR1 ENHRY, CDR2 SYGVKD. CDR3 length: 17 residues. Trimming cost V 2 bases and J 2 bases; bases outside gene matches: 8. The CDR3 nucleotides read TGTGCCATCAGTGAGGGTTCTAGCGGGACCTACACAGATACGCAGTATTTT. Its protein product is CAISEGSSGTYTDTQYF.

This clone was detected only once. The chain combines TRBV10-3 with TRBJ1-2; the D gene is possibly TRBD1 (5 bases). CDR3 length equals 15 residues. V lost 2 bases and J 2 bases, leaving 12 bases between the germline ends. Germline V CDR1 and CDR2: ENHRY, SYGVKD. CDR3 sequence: CAISERRGLNYGYTF. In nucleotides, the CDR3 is TGTGCCATCAGTGAGAGGAGGGGCCTGAACTATGGCTACACCTTC.

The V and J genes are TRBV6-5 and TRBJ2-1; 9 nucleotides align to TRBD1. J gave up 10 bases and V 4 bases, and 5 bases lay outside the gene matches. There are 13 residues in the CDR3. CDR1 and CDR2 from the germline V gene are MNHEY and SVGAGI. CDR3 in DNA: TGTGCCAGCAGTTCCGGGACAGGGTACGAGCAGTTCTTC. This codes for CASSSGTGYEQFF.